This TCR beta chain was identified in a study of T-cell reconstitution after alpha-beta-depleted transplantation in children. Researchers prepared the TCRbeta library using unique molecular identifiers, the study reports. MiXCR, applied by TCRdb to the PCR reads, yields one record per CDR3 protein. Found here are 250,000 to 300,000 distinct CDR3 sequences, approximately 10% of them singletons; the top ten hold about a quarter. The table lists this clonotype with many counts. Its cognate antigen is unknown. V dropped 2 bases and J dropped 3; count of bases not matched to a gene: 8. The CDR3 is made up of 16 amino acids. Germline V gives CDR1 SGHRS, CDR2 YFSETQ. Study observations and caveats: Approximately two months post-transplant, alpha-beta T cells reportedly originated from several hundred expanded graft clones. T cells produced anew were the main source of T-cell counts and diversity one year after transplant. Some patients owed their high day-60 TCRbeta diversity to surviving recipient T cells and thymic progenitors.

The TCR was taken from a male patient between 2 and 9 years old who had a stem cell transplant for chronic granulomatous disease, so the T cells may come from the graft donor. The sequences come from peripheral blood, collected 180 days after TCRalphabeta/CD19-depleted stem cell transplant. The chain joins TRBV5-1 to TRBJ2-3; 8 positions agree with TRBD1. As DNA, the CDR3 is TGCGCCAGCAGCTTAACAGGGGACAGGAGGACAGATACGCAGTATTTT. Its translation: CASSLTGDRRTDTQYF.